The 14 T cell receptor beta chains presented below share a single source sample, sequenced in a study of human T cells and chemical hapten exposure. Time point defined: patch test 1, 2 weeks after DPC sensitization. Indicated treatment: therapeutic diphenylcyclopropenone sensitization with weekly scalp DPC. TCRdb passed the RACE reads through MiXCR, listing each CDR3 protein once. The sample records around 380,000 distinct CDR3 sequences, around 4.8% being singletons. Material: whole blood, obtained in connection with sensitization to the hapten diphenylcyclopropenone (DPC). These receptors came from a woman between 45 and 65 years old with alopecia areata. Some clones in this sample may be carry-over from other donors' samples.

This clonotype showed up many times. The V call is TRBV3-1, the J call TRBJ2-7; D gene uncertain. The CDR3 is 15 amino acids. With 2 bases removed from V and 5 bases from J, the gap between germline ends came to 16 bases. Germline-derived CDR1 and CDR2 are LGHDT and YNNKEL (reference sequence). CDR3 sequence: CASSQSETYRNEQYF. CDR3 DNA sequence: TGTGCCAGCAGCCAAAGTGAGACTTACCGGAACGAGCAGTACTTC.

V and J are TRBV27 and TRBJ2-7; D remains ambiguous. Germline assignment: CDR1 MNHEY and CDR2 SMNVEV (reference sequence). The CDR3 loop spans 13 amino acids. The V and J ends lost 10 bases and 5 bases respectively, with 18 bases between them. In DNA form, the CDR3 reads TGTGCCACTACGGCCCTCTTTGGGAACGAGCAGTACTTC. Protein product: CATTALFGNEQYF.

There are a few counts of this clonotype. V gene TRBV20-1 combines with J gene TRBJ2-7; 9 bases are shared with TRBD2. Per the germline V gene, CDR1 is DFQATT and CDR2 is SNEGSKA (reference sequence). The CDR3 loop spans 14 amino acids. V gave up 6 bases and J gave up 0 bases; unmatched junction bases: 6. CDR3 sequence: CSAWTSAYSYEQYF. The CDR3 DNA reads as TGCAGTGCGTGGACTAGCGCGTACTCCTACGAGCAGTACTTC.

This clonotype has only a few counts. The genes are TRBV20-1 and TRBJ2-7, with no clear D. The CDR3 runs to 12 residues. V lost 5 bases to trimming and J lost 4 bases, with 12 bases between them. Germline CDR1 and CDR2: DFQATT and SNEGSKA (reference sequence). The CDR3 nucleotides read TGCAGTGCTTTTATCAATTGGTACGAGCAGTACTTC. This gives the protein CSAFINWYEQYF.

This sequence joins TRBV29-1 and TRBJ2-5, with D possibly being TRBD2 (6 bases). Germline CDR1 and CDR2: SQVTM and ANQGSEA. The CDR3 totals 13 residues. V was clipped by 3 bases and J by 1 base, with 9 bases between them. This chain's CDR3 is CSVDGGVQETQYF. Here the CDR3 DNA reads TGCAGCGTTGACGGAGGGGTCCAAGAGACCCAGTACTTC.

Ten or more counts support this clonotype. The rearrangement links TRBV28 to TRBJ1-5; 8 bases line up with TRBD1. There are 16 residues in the CDR3. Trimming removed 5 bases from V and 6 bases from J; junction bases left unmatched: 12. Per germline, CDR1 MDHEN and CDR2 SYDVKM. Here the CDR3 reads CASSPLDRVDSQPQHF. DNA for the CDR3: TGTGCCAGCAGTCCCCTGGACAGGGTGGATAGTCAGCCCCAGCATTTT. Full variable domain (remainder filled in from reference TRBV28 and TRBJ1-5): DVKVTQSSRYLVKRTGEKVFLECVQDMDHENMFWYRQDPGLGLRLIYFSYDVKMKEKGDIPEGYSVSREKKERFSLILESASTNQTSMYLCASSPLDRVDSQPQHFGDGTRLSIL.

This clonotype was seen ten or more times. In DNA, the CDR3 is TGCGCCAGCAGCCTGGGACCTTCCAGCGCTGGGGATGAGCAGTTCTTC. It translates to CASSLGPSSAGDEQFF. J is TRBJ2-1 and V is TRBV5-1, with D perhaps TRBD1 or TRBD2 (5 bases each). CDR3 length: 16 amino acids. In germline, CDR1 is SGHRS, CDR2 YFSETQ. Trimming cost V 4 bases and J 8 bases, with 22 bases left between them. Drawing the rest from reference TRBV5-1 and TRBJ2-1, the complete variable domain is KAGVTQTPRYLIKTRGQQVTLSCSPISGHRSVSWYQQTPGQGLQFLFEYFSETQRNKGNFPGRFSGRQFSNSRSEMNVSTLELGDSALYLCASSLGPSSAGDEQFFGPGTRLTVL.

This clonotype occurred many times. The V call is TRBV10-3, the J call TRBJ1-6; 7 nucleotides agree with TRBD1. The trim removed 10 bases at V and 3 bases at J, leaving 3 bases unmatched. CDR3 length: 13 residues. Germline CDR1 ENHRY, CDR2 SYGVKD. The CDR3 loop reads CANRQGYNSPLHF. DNA of the CDR3: TGTGCCAATCGACAGGGCTATAATTCACCCCTCCACTTT.

This clonotype was counted only a few times. The chain has TRBV3-1 and TRBJ2-7, with D possibly matching TRBD1 (5 bases). V dropped 0 bases and J dropped 7 bases, with 7 bases sitting between them. The CDR3 loop spans 12 amino acids. Germline V CDR1 and CDR2: LGHDT, YNNKEL (reference sequence). The CDR3 here is CASSQEAGEQYF. The CDR3 DNA reads TGTGCCAGCAGCCAAGAGGCAGGGGAGCAGTACTTC.

This clonotype was seen repeatedly, ten times or more. The chain recombines TRBV6-5 with TRBJ2-3, with 8 bases lining up with TRBD1. The germline CDR1 and CDR2 sequences are MNHEY and SVGAGI. The CDR3 is 20 amino acids. J was trimmed by 2 bases and V by 2 bases; bases with no gene match: 18. CDR3 DNA: TGTGCCAGCAGTTACCTCGACAGGGGCTGGGATACAGAGAACACAGATACGCAGTATTTT. Its protein is CASSYLDRGWDTENTDTQYF.

Comments on this clonotype: A clone one base away is much larger, so this may be a read error. V usage is TRBV20-1 and J usage is TRBJ2-3; 10 bases are shared with TRBD2. The V segment lost 1 base and the J segment 7 bases; nucleotides outside the gene matches: 8. Germline V gene data show CDR1 as DFQATT and CDR2 as SNEGSKA (reference sequence). CDR3 length equals 15 residues. The chain's CDR3 is CSARAGAGGANTQYF. DNA for the CDR3: TGCAGTGCTAGAGCCGGAGCGGGAGGGGCAAATACGCAGTATTTT.

Of note for this clonotype: One end of the junction varies from germline; a read error may be responsible. The chain carries TRBV5-1 and TRBJ2-7; 8 positions match TRBD1. This CDR3 is built from 15 residues. CDR1 and CDR2 (germline): SGHRS, YFSETQ. CDR3 DNA sequence: TGCACCAGCAGCCTCACCGGGACAGGAACTTTGGAGCAGTACTTC. Translating gives CTSSLTGTGTLEQYF.

This clonotype occurred a few times. The chain couples TRBV24-1 to TRBJ2-5; a weak D match, TRBD2 (5 bases). The CDR3 has 14 amino acids. Germline-derived CDR1 and CDR2 are KGHDR and SFDVKD. V was clipped by 2 bases and J by 5 bases, with 11 bases between them. CDR3 coding DNA: TGTGCCACCAGTGATTCCGGGAACGTGGAGACCCAGTACTTC. It translates to CATSDSGNVETQYF.

The sample holds many counts of this clonotype. The CDR3 bases are TGTGCCAGCTCACTGGGGACTAGCGCCAGCTCCTACAATGAGCAGTTCTTC. Translating gives CASSLGTSASSYNEQFF. This sequence joins TRBV18 and TRBJ2-1, with TRBD2 identical over 10 bases. There are 17 residues in the CDR3. Trimming removed 4 bases from V and 0 bases from J; junction bases left unmatched: 6. Per germline, CDR1 KGHSH and CDR2 LQKENI.